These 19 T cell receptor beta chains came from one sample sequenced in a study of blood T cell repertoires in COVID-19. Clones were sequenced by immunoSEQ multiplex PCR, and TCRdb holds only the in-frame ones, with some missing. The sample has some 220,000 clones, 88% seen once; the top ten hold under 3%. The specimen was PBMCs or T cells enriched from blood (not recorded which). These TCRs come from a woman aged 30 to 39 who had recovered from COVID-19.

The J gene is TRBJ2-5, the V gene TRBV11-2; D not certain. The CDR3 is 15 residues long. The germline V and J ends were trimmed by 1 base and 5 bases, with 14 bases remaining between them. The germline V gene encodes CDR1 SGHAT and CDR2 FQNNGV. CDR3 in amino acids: CASSLALSFSETQYF. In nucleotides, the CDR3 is TGTGCCAGCAGCTTAGCCCTCTCGTTCTCGGAGACCCAGTACTTC.

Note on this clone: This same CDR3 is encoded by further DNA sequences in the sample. The CDR3 region has the DNA TGTGCCAGCAGCTTGGGTCGGGAGACCCAGTACTTC. This encodes CASSLGRETQYF. V usage is TRBV5-6 and J usage is TRBJ2-5; no reliable D call. Per the germline V gene, CDR1 is SGHDT and CDR2 is YYEEEE. CDR3 length equals 12 residues. V gave up 0 bases and J gave up 5 bases, with 5 bases separating them.

In DNA form, the CDR3 reads TGTGCCAGTAGTATTAGAGACACTGAAGCTTTCTTT. It encodes CASSIRDTEAFF. The chain carries TRBV19 and TRBJ1-1; D gene ambiguous. Germline CDR1 is LNHDA and CDR2 is SQIVND (reference sequence). Between the trimmed V and J ends, which lost 3 bases and 3 bases, there was a span of 5 bases. CDR3 length: 12 amino acids.

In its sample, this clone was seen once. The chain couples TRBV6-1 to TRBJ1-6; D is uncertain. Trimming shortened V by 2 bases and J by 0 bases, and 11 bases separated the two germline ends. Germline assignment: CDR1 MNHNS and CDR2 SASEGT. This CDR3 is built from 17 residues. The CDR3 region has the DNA TGTGCCAGCAGTGAACTTAGCATGAGCTCCTATAATTCACCCCTCCACTTT. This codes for CASSELSMSSYNSPLHF.

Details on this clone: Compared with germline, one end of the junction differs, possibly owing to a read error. The CDR3 protein is CASSLLLAGTGSHGYTF. The CDR3 DNA is TGTGCCAGCAGCTTGTTATTGGCCGGGACAGGGAGTCATGGTTACACCTTC. The chain couples TRBV11-2 to TRBJ1-2; TRBD1 matches at 9 bases. The germline gives CDR1 SGHAT, CDR2 FQNNGV. This CDR3 is 17 amino acids long.

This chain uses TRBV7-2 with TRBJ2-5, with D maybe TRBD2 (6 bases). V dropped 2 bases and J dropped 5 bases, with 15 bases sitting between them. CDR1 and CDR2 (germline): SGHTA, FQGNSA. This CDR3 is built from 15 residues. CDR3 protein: CASSLWDFWDETQYF. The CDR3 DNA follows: TGTGCCAGCAGCTTATGGGACTTCTGGGACGAGACCCAGTACTTC.

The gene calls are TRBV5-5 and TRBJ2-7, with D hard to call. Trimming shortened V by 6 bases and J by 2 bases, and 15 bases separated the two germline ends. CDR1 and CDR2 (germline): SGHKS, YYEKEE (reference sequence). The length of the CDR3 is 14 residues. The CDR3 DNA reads TGTGCCAGCACTCCTTCGACTGACCCCTACGAGCAGTACTTC. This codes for CASTPSTDPYEQYF. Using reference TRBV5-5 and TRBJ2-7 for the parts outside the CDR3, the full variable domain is DAGVTQSPTHLIKTRGQQVTLRCSPISGHKSVSWYQQVLGQGPQFIFQYYEKEERGRGNFPDRFSARQFPNYSSELNVNALLLGDSALYLCASTPSTDPYEQYFGPGTRLTVT.

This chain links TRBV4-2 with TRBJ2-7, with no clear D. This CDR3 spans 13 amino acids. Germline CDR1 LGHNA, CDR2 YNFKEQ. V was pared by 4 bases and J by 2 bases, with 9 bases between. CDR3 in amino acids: CASSLTLAYEQYF. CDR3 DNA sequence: TGTGCCAGCAGCCTTACTCTAGCCTACGAGCAGTACTTC.

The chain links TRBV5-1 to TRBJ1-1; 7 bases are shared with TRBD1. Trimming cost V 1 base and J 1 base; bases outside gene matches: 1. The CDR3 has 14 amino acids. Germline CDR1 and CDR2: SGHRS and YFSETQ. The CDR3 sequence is CASSLRQGNTEAFF. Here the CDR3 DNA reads TGCGCCAGCAGCTTGCGACAGGGGAACACTGAAGCTTTCTTT.

This CDR3 is CASSYSNGEQPQHF. CDR3 sequence (DNA): TGTGCCAGCAGTTACTCGAACGGGGAACAGCCCCAGCATTTT. The J gene is TRBJ1-5, the V gene TRBV6-6; no definite D call. This CDR3 is built from 14 residues. V lost 0 bases to trimming and J lost 7 bases, with 10 bases between them. Germline V gene lookup returns CDR1 MNHNY and CDR2 SVGAGI (reference sequence).

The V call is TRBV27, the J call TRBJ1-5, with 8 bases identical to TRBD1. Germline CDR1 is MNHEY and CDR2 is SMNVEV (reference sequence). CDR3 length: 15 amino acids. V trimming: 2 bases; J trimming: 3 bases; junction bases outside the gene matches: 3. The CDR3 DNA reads TGTGCCAGCAGTTTAGAGGACAGGGACAATCAGCCCCAGCATTTT. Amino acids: CASSLEDRDNQPQHF.

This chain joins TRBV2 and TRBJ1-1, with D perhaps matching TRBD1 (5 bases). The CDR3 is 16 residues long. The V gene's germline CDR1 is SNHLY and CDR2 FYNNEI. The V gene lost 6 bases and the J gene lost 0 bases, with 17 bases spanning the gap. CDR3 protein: CASRAPRVGMNTEAFF. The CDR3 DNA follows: TGTGCCAGCAGGGCACCCAGGGTGGGGATGAACACTGAAGCTTTCTTT.

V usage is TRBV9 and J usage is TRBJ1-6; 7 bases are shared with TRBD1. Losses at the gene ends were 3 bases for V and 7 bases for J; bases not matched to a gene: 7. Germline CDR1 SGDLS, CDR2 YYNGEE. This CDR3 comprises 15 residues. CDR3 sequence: CASSGRGGSNSPLHF. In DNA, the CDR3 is TGTGCCAGCAGCGGGAGAGGGGGCTCCAATTCACCCCTCCACTTT.

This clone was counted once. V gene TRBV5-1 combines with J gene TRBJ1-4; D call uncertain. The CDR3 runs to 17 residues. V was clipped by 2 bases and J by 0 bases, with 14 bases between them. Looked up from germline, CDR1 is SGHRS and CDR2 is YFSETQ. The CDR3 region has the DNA TGCGCCAGCAGCTTTTTTTTCGGAGCCGCAACTAATGAAAAACTGTTTTTT. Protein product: CASSFFFGAATNEKLFF. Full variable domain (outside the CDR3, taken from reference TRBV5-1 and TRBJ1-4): KAGVTQTPRYLIKTRGQQVTLSCSPISGHRSVSWYQQTPGQGLQFLFEYFSETQRNKGNFPGRFSGRQFSNSRSEMNVSTLELGDSALYLCASSFFFGAATNEKLFFGSGTQLSVL.

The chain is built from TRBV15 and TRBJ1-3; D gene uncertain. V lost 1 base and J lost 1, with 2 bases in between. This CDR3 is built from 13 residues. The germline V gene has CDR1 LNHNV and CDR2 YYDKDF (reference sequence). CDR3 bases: TGTGCCACCAGCAGAGTATCTGGAAACACCATATATTTT. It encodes CATSRVSGNTIYF.

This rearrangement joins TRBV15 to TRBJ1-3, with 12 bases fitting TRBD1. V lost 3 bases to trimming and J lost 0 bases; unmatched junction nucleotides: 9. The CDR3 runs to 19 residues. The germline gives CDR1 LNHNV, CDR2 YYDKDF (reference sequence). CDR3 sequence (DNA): TGTGCCACCAGCAGTCCCGGGACAGGGGGCCTGAACTCTGGAAACACCATATATTTT. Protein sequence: CATSSPGTGGLNSGNTIYF.

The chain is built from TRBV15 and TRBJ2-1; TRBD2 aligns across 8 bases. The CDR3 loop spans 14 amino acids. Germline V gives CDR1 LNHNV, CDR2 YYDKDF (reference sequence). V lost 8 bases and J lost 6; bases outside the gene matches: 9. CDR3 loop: CATGPGGEGNEQFF. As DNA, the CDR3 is TGTGCCACCGGGCCCGGGGGGGAGGGCAATGAGCAGTTCTTC.

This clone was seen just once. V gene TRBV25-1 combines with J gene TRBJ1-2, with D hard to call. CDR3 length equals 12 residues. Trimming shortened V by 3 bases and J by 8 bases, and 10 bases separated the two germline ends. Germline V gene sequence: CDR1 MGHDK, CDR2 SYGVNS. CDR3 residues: CASSEDRRGYTF. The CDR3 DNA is TGTGCCAGCAGTGAGGATCGGAGGGGCTACACCTTC.

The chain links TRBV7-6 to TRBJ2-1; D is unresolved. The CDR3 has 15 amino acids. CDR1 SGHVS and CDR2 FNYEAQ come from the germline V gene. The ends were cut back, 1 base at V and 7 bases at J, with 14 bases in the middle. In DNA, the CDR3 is TGTGCCAGCAGCTTAGAGTCCCTACTATGGAATGAGCAGTTCTTC. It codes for CASSLESLLWNEQFF.